This TCR beta chain was retrieved from a study of shared clonotypes between healthy human individuals (dated by TCRdb to 2020 to 2022). About the study as a whole: The cohort included three men and a couple of women between 18 and 49 years of age. Different laboratories and diverse techniques were used to prepare libraries and sequence TCR repertoires, to increase sequencing depth and limit assay-specific biases. Blood TCR repertoires of four to six healthy adults were deeply sequenced to estimate repertoire size and the extent of clonotype sharing between individuals. For each donor, CD4 naive and CD4 memory were each given three plates, CD8 naive was given two plates, and CD8 memory was given one plate. Each donor's leukapheresis produced roughly between about 0.9 and 9.5 billion PBMCs. The study at large found these results: Compared with non-shared clonotypes, clonotypes shared by all four sorted-subset donors had higher generation probabilities. Naive subsets generally had larger estimated clonotype richness than memory subsets. The small number of donors limited the genetic and exposure-history diversity represented. Based on pairwise subsampling, the degree of clonotype sharing among donors was expected to be affected by sequencing depth. When several donors were compared, the shared fraction of clonotypes was about 5% for naive CD4, about 4% for naive CD8, about 2.5% for memory CD4, and less than 0.45% for memory CD8. Rarefaction of sorted-subset datasets indicated incomplete sequencing despite the large sequencing depth. Sampling was restricted to blood, and TCR repertoires in tissues likely differ from the TCR repertoires found in blood.

Using the deep immunoSEQ assay, TCR CDR3 regions were amplified from genomic DNA by multiplex PCR. Extracted genomic DNA from each cell subset was distributed evenly across all wells of several immunoSEQ 96-well plates, and each plate was treated as a replicate. For sorted subsets, each replicate PCR was loaded with about 0.2 ug genomic DNA, equivalent to 30,000 or so T cell genomes. Purified libraries were quantified with a Qubit 3.0 fluorometer, sized on a Bioanalyzer 2100, and re-quantified with the KAPA Library Quantification kit. Every immunoSEQ 96-well plate was sequenced on a separate single-read 150-cycle Illumina NextSeq 550 flow cell. From the authors' description of their analysis: Because only junctional sequences without quality scores were contained in the immunoSEQ output, filtering matching that applied to full-length reads could not be performed. Sequences were annotated with PyIR, a Python wrapper for IgBLAST v1.9, using IMGT germline references to assign V/J genes and CDR3. Reads were removed for weak V/J assignments (E-value above 1e-6), missing CDR3, stop codons, out-of-frame junctions, or ambiguous translated residues. V3J clonotypes were defined as sequences sharing an identical inferred V gene, J gene, and CDR3 amino acid sequence. Percentage overlap between repertoires was calculated by dividing the number of shared unique clonotypes by the size of the smaller repertoire. Three approaches were used to assess repertoire richness: RTK rarefaction, the Chao1 estimator, and Recon v2.1 estimates of unobserved clonotypes. For all TCRbeta clonotypes obtained by the gDNA method from a handful of donors, generation probabilities were computed with OLGA. Imported from immuneACCESS, the table was reduced by TCRdb to in-frame sequences with V and J called. These copies leave out some clones; in studies compared against another copy, an unresolved V gene accounts for under half, and the cause of the remainder is not known. From that table come the V and J calls and clone size; the DNA was used to work out D and trimming. The sample table records roughly 2.5 million clones; roughly 92% of these occur just once. In total, the top ten clones hold over 0.12% of the sample.

The CDR3 runs 14 residues from the cysteine to the phenylalanine. CDR3 DNA is the only sequence kept; it has 42 bases, read in frame from the first base. The germline V gene sets CDR1 to MNHEY and CDR2 to SVGAGI. V is shortened by 11 bases, J by 4 bases, and the region joining them spans 20 bases. The donors were healthy, HIV-negative adults who had no recently reported acute infections or vaccinations. Every donor was a Caucasian adult residing in Nashville, Tennessee, USA. CD4+ T cells were enriched through magnetic negative selection, after which naive cells were positively selected on CD45RA and the remaining negative fraction served as the memory subset. Blood was collected by leukapheresis, and PBMCs were isolated by Ficoll-Histopaque density gradient centrifugation and then cryopreserved in liquid nitrogen vapor phase. Analytical flow cytometry was used to check the purity and quantity of each magnetically sorted T cell population. Genomic DNA was isolated from every sorted fraction and measured by UV absorbance on a Nanodrop 2000c.

On this clone: It has no known antigen specificity. Base qualities are not provided; no much larger clone lies one nucleotide away.

The V and J segments used are TRBV6-5 and TRBJ1-2; D gene: possibly TRBD1, on 6 matching bases. The sequenced sample consisted of naive CD4+ T cells sorted from blood. The cell subset or site label for this specimen denotes: CD45RA+ positively selected. This TCR derives from a man younger than 30 in good health. The sequenced DNA is TGTGCCGGAGCGAGAGGGGGAAGCACCTATGGCTACACCTTC. Its protein reads: CAGARGGSTYGYTF.